This T cell receptor (beta chain) was captured in a study of blood T cell repertoires in COVID-19. The protocol was immunoSEQ multiplex PCR, while the TCRdb copy is restricted to in-frame clones and leaves out a portion. Of about 66,000 clones in the sample, 90% to 95% were seen once. V trimming: 4 bases; J trimming: 0 bases; junction bases outside the gene matches: 3. The CDR3 contains 15 residues. CDR1 is MDHEN and CDR2 is SYDVKM in the germline V gene. The TCR sequence derives from a human donor in a cohort sampled during active COVID-19. The chain is built from TRBV28 and TRBJ2-7; TRBD2 matches at 10 bases. Sequencing was performed on peripheral blood. Here the CDR3 DNA reads TGTGCCAGCAGTTCCCTAGCGGGAGTCTCCTACGAGCAGTACTTC. This sequence encodes CASSSLAGVSYEQYF.